The 2 T cell receptor beta chains below were found in one sample sequenced in a study of shared clonotypes between healthy human individuals. Generated by immunoSEQ multiplex PCR, the TCRdb table keeps only in-frame clones and is missing some. The table lists under 1,900,000 clones, approximately 98.5% of them singletons. Source material: naive CD4+ T cells sorted from blood. Subset: CD45RA+ positively selected. The receptors originated from a man aged 30-40 years in good health.

V usage is TRBV10-2 and J usage is TRBJ2-1; unclear D gene. Germline V CDR1 and CDR2: WSHSY, SAAADI. The CDR3 covers 12 residues. The V and J ends lost 5 bases and 6 bases respectively, with 8 bases between them. DNA of the CDR3: TGCGCCAGCAGTATCGAGATCAATGAGCAGTTCTTC. Its translation is CASSIEINEQFF.

Details on this clone: At the DNA level, this CDR3 is encoded by other sequences in the same sample as well. Written as DNA, the CDR3 is TGTGCCAGCTCACCCGCCGCGAACACTGAAGCTTTCTTT. Translating gives CASSPAANTEAFF. The V call is TRBV18, the J call TRBJ1-1; D is unresolved. There are 13 residues in the CDR3. Per the germline V gene, CDR1 is KGHSH and CDR2 is LQKENI. Trimming shortened V by 3 bases and J by 1 base, and 6 bases separated the two germline ends.